Presented here are 27 T cell receptor beta chains from one specimen sequenced in a study of blood T cell repertoires in COVID-19. The assay was immunoSEQ multiplex PCR, and TCRdb's table has in-frame clones only and misses some. In the table there are roughly 88,000 clones, around 85% of which are singletons. Sequenced material: peripheral blood. All receptors come from a woman of 80 years or more with active or convalescent COVID-19.

The chain is built from TRBV7-2 and TRBJ2-5; the match to TRBD2 covers 8 bases. CDR1 SGHTA and CDR2 FQGNSA come from the germline V gene. The CDR3 covers 13 residues. V was clipped by 5 bases and J by 3 bases; unmatched bases: 2. The CDR3 loop is CASSLSGEETQYF. Written as DNA, the CDR3 is TGTGCCAGCAGCCTTAGCGGGGAAGAGACCCAGTACTTC.

The rearrangement links TRBV24-1 to TRBJ2-3, with 8 positions matching TRBD2. The germline V gene has CDR1 KGHDR and CDR2 SFDVKD. Trimming cost V 3 bases and J 0 bases; bases outside gene matches: 4. The CDR3 spans 16 residues. CDR3 in amino acids: CATSDTTSGSTDTQYF. As DNA, the CDR3 is TGTGCCACCAGTGATACTACTAGCGGCAGCACAGATACGCAGTATTTT.

The DNA of the CDR3 is TGCAGCGTTGAAGACAGGTCCCGAAACACCATATATTTT. This encodes CSVEDRSRNTIYF. The chain joins TRBV29-1 to TRBJ1-3; no definite D call. Trimming left V 0 bases short and J 5 bases short, with 8 bases between. Germline CDR1 SQVTM, CDR2 ANQGSEA. The CDR3 is 13 amino acids.

The J gene is TRBJ1-4, the V gene TRBV19; D remains unclear. CDR1 is LNHDA and CDR2 is SQIVND in the germline V gene (reference sequence). The V and J ends lost 3 bases and 7 bases respectively, with 9 bases between them. There are 13 residues in the CDR3. The CDR3 DNA is TGTGCCAGTAGTATTCCCCGGGGTGAAAAACTGTTTTTT. Amino acid sequence: CASSIPRGEKLFF.

This sequence joins TRBV5-1 and TRBJ1-3; no definite D call. Germline-derived CDR1 and CDR2 are SGHRS and YFSETQ. CDR3 length: 14 amino acids. V dropped 4 bases and J dropped 0 bases, with 8 bases sitting between them. CDR3 in DNA: TGCGCCAGCAGCAGGGAGGTCTCTGGAAACACCATATATTTT. Translating gives CASSREVSGNTIYF. Complete variable domain (other parts from reference TRBV5-1 and TRBJ1-3): KAGVTQTPRYLIKTRGQQVTLSCSPISGHRSVSWYQQTPGQGLQFLFEYFSETQRNKGNFPGRFSGRQFSNSRSEMNVSTLELGDSALYLCASSREVSGNTIYFGEGSWLTVV.

This rearrangement joins TRBV5-1 to TRBJ2-3, with D possibly TRBD2 on 6 matching bases. Germline-derived CDR1 and CDR2 are SGHRS and YFSETQ. V gave up 4 bases and J gave up 4 bases, with 16 bases separating them. The CDR3 spans 15 residues. CDR3 amino acids: CASSLSPTSADTQYF. In DNA form, the CDR3 reads TGCGCCAGCAGCCTCTCCCCGACTAGTGCAGATACGCAGTATTTT.

The chain links TRBV7-5 to TRBJ1-1. TRBV7-5 has pseudogene status. The CDR3 extends over 11 amino acids. CDR3 bases: TGTGCCAGAAGCGAATACTTTGAAGCTTTCTTT. Amino acid sequence: CARSEYFEAFF.

CDR3 nucleotide sequence: TGCGCCAGCAGCTCGACAGGGGTTCTTGGCTACACCTTC. It is translated as CASSSTGVLGYTF. The chain employs TRBV5-1 and TRBJ1-2; TRBD1 agrees at 8 bases. The germline gives CDR1 SGHRS, CDR2 YFSETQ. CDR3 length: 13 amino acids. V gave up 3 bases and J gave up 7 bases; unmatched junction bases: 5.

A single count supports this clone. The rearrangement uses TRBV6-5 and TRBJ2-7; TRBD1 agrees at 8 bases. Looked up from germline, CDR1 is MNHEY and CDR2 is SVGAGI. V dropped 4 bases and J dropped 0; count of bases not matched to a gene: 8. The CDR3 runs 16 residues. As DNA, the CDR3 is TGTGCCAGCAGTTCCTGGACAGGGACCAACTCCTACGAGCAGTACTTC. This codes for CASSSWTGTNSYEQYF.

The chain carries TRBV9 and TRBJ2-5, with a possible D match to TRBD2 (6 bases). CDR1 and CDR2 (germline): SGDLS, YYNGEE. There are 15 residues in the CDR3. With 1 base removed from V and 3 bases from J, the gap between germline ends came to 13 bases. CDR3 DNA: TGTGCCAGCAGCGTATACGGGGGAGATGAAGAGACCCAGTACTTC. It specifies CASSVYGGDEETQYF.

In its sample, this clone was seen many times. The sample contains more than one DNA sequence encoding this CDR3. V gene TRBV4-1 combines with J gene TRBJ1-1, with D hard to call. Germline CDR1 and CDR2: MGHRA and YSYEKL. Trimming took 4 bases from V and 1 from J, leaving 10 bases between them. The CDR3 has 14 amino acids. The CDR3 reads CASSLYDWNTEAFF. The DNA for the CDR3 is TGCGCCAGCAGCCTCTACGATTGGAACACTGAAGCTTTCTTT.

This clone is a singleton in its sample. The chain joins TRBV19 to TRBJ2-2; TRBD2 agrees at 14 bases. After removal of 7 bases from V and 7 bases from J, the junction contained 11 bases not matched to a gene. There are 17 residues in the CDR3. Germline V gene data show CDR1 as LNHDA and CDR2 as SQIVND (reference sequence). CDR3 in DNA: TGTGCCAGTAACCAGCATGGGACTAGCGGGAGCCACGGGGAGCTGTTTTTT. Translated, it gives CASNQHGTSGSHGELFF. Together with reference TRBV19 and TRBJ2-2, the CDR3 gives the full variable domain: DGGITQSPKYLFRKEGQNVTLSCEQNLNHDAMYWYRQDPGQGLRLIYYSQIVNDFQKGDIAEGYSVSREKKESFPLTVTSAQKNPTAFYLCASNQHGTSGSHGELFFGEGSRLTVL.

V and J are TRBV5-1 and TRBJ1-2, with D possibly TRBD1 on 6 matching bases. Trimming removed 0 bases from V and 4 bases from J, with 16 bases in between. The CDR3 is 16 amino acids. Germline CDR1 and CDR2: SGHRS and YFSETQ. CDR3 DNA sequence: TGCGCCAGCAGCTTGGGGACAGCCTCTTCCATCTATGGCTACACCTTC. The encoded protein is CASSLGTASSIYGYTF.

This chain joins TRBV19 and TRBJ1-6; D gene unclear. Trimming removed 4 bases at V and 8 bases at J, with 12 bases between. The CDR3 has 14 amino acids. Germline V gene lookup returns CDR1 LNHDA and CDR2 SQIVND (reference sequence). CDR3 nucleotide sequence: TGTGCCAGTAGTACCCGACACGGATATTCACCCCTCCACTTT. Amino acid sequence: CASSTRHGYSPLHF.

The rearrangement uses TRBV4-2 and TRBJ2-7; unclear D gene. Trimming removed 0 bases from V and 4 bases from J, with 10 bases in between. Germline lookup yields CDR1 LGHNA and CDR2 YNFKEQ. This CDR3 spans 14 amino acids. CDR3 loop: CASSQEDRRYEQYF. For the CDR3, the DNA is TGTGCCAGCAGCCAAGAAGACCGGAGATACGAGCAGTACTTC.

This clone has only a few counts. The chain is built from TRBV24-1 and TRBJ1-1; 8 bases are shared with TRBD1. The CDR3 is 12 amino acids. Per the germline V gene, CDR1 is KGHDR and CDR2 is SFDVKD. Trimming at V came to 3 bases and at J to 10 bases, leaving 3 bases not matched to a gene. CDR3 loop: CATSDGTGRAFF. The CDR3 DNA is TGTGCCACCAGTGATGGGACAGGTAGAGCTTTCTTT.

The chain carries TRBV18 and TRBJ2-1; D is uncertain. The CDR3 sequence is 17 residues long. The germline gives CDR1 KGHSH, CDR2 LQKENI. V shed 3 bases and J shed 0 bases, with 15 bases lying between them. DNA of the CDR3: TGTGCCAGCTCACCCCCGGGTCAGTCGGTCTCCTACAATGAGCAGTTCTTC. Translating gives CASSPPGQSVSYNEQFF.

The chain joins TRBV4-3 to TRBJ1-1; maybe TRBD1 (6 bases). Germline V gene lookup returns CDR1 LGHNA and CDR2 YSLEER. The CDR3 totals 15 residues. V was pared by 4 bases and J by 0 bases, with 12 bases between. CDR3 coding DNA: TGCGCCAGCAGCCGCTACCAGGGGCTGAACACTGAAGCTTTCTTT. Translation: CASSRYQGLNTEAFF.

This rearrangement joins TRBV7-8 to TRBJ2-2; TRBD2 matches 8 bases. V was pared by 0 bases and J by 4 bases, with 1 base of the junction left unmatched. The CDR3 covers 15 residues. Looked up from germline, CDR1 is SGHVS and CDR2 is FQNEAQ. The CDR3 is CASSLASGGTGELFF. CDR3 in DNA: TGTGCCAGCAGCTTAGCAAGCGGGGGCACCGGGGAGCTGTTTTTT.

The chain employs TRBV5-1 and TRBJ1-1; TRBD1 aligns across 8 bases. The CDR3 has 16 residues. From germline, CDR1 is SGHRS and CDR2 YFSETQ. J was trimmed by 3 bases and V by 0 bases; bases with no gene match: 7. CDR3: CASSLGEAGGYTEAFF. DNA of the CDR3: TGCGCCAGCAGCTTGGGGGAGGCAGGGGGCTACACTGAAGCTTTCTTT.

The gene calls are TRBV9 and TRBJ2-1; TRBD1 matches at 7 bases. The CDR3 spans 14 residues. In germline, CDR1 is SGDLS, CDR2 YYNGEE. The trim removed 3 bases at V and 9 bases at J, leaving 9 bases unmatched. CDR3 coding DNA: TGTGCCAGCAGCGCGCGACAGGGTTTTACTGAGCAGTTCTTC. This gives the protein CASSARQGFTEQFF.

In its sample, this clone was seen once. The gene calls are TRBV5-1 and TRBJ1-2; TRBD1 aligns across 9 bases. The CDR3 extends over 20 amino acids. After removal of 3 bases from V and 0 bases from J, the junction contained 18 bases not matched to a gene. Germline V lookup: CDR1 SGHRS, CDR2 YFSETQ. The chain's CDR3 is CASSSGIDRGFGRANYGYTF. The CDR3 nucleotides read TGCGCCAGCAGCTCGGGGATTGACAGGGGGTTCGGAAGGGCTAACTATGGCTACACCTTC. The variable domain in full, with the rest retrieved from reference TRBV5-1 and TRBJ1-2, is KAGVTQTPRYLIKTRGQQVTLSCSPISGHRSVSWYQQTPGQGLQFLFEYFSETQRNKGNFPGRFSGRQFSNSRSEMNVSTLELGDSALYLCASSSGIDRGFGRANYGYTFGSGTRLTVV.

The chain uses TRBV29-1 and TRBJ2-7, with TRBD2 identical over 7 bases. The CDR3 consists of 15 residues. V lost 2 bases, J lost 0 bases, and 7 bases stayed unmatched. Germline V gene data show CDR1 as SQVTM and CDR2 as ANQGSEA. The CDR3 protein is CSVESSGVSSYEQYF. The CDR3 DNA sequence: TGCAGCGTTGAATCCAGCGGGGTGAGCTCCTACGAGCAGTACTTC.

This rearrangement joins TRBV7-9 to TRBJ2-5; 11 bases line up with TRBD1. With 5 bases clipped from V and 4 bases from J, the junction kept 6 bases outside the gene matches. Germline V gives CDR1 SEHNR, CDR2 FQNEAQ (reference sequence). The CDR3 is made up of 15 amino acids. The DNA of the CDR3 is TGTGCCAGCAGCGGTGGACAGGGGGCGCGAGAGACCCAGTACTTC. This codes for CASSGGQGARETQYF.

The rearrangement joins TRBV4-1 to TRBJ1-2; 9 bases fit TRBD1. The V gene end was trimmed by 0 bases and the J gene end by 10 bases; junction bases not matched to a gene: 6. CDR3 size: 14 residues. Germline V gene lookup returns CDR1 MGHRA and CDR2 YSYEKL. The CDR3 DNA follows: TGCGCCAGCAGCCAAGAATACAGGGGGCTCGACTACACCTTC. As protein: CASSQEYRGLDYTF.

The chain uses TRBV27 and TRBJ2-7; no reliable D call. Germline CDR1 MNHEY, CDR2 SMNVEV (reference sequence). This CDR3 spans 15 amino acids. V was shortened by 0 bases and J by 2 bases, with 11 bases between the two germline ends. The CDR3 sequence: CASSLSLTLTYEQYF. CDR3 DNA sequence: TGTGCCAGCAGTTTATCCCTGACATTGACCTACGAGCAGTACTTC.

The rearrangement links TRBV18 to TRBJ1-1; weak D call: TRBD1 (5 bases). CDR1 KGHSH and CDR2 LQKENI come from the germline V gene. There are 19 residues in the CDR3. V lost 3 bases, J lost 3 bases, and 26 bases lay in between. The CDR3 protein is CASSPITQRGPDGDTEAFF. CDR3 nucleotide sequence: TGTGCCAGCTCACCTATTACGCAGCGGGGCCCCGATGGGGACACTGAAGCTTTCTTT.